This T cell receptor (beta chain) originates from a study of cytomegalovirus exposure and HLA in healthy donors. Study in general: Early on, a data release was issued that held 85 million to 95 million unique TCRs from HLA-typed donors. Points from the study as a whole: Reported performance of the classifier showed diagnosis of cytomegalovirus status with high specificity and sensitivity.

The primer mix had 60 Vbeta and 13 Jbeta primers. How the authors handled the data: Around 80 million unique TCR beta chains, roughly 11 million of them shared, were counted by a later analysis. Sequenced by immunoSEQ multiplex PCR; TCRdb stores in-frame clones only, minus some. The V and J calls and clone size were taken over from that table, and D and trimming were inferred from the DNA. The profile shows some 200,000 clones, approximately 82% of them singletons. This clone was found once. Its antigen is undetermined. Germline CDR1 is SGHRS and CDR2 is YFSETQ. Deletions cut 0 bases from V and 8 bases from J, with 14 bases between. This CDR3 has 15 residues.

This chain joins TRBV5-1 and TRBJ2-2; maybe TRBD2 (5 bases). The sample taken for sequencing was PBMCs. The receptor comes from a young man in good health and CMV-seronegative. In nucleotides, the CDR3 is TGCGCCAGCAGCTTGGCCGAGGCGGGCTGGGGGGAGCTGTTTTTT. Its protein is CASSLAEAGWGELFF.